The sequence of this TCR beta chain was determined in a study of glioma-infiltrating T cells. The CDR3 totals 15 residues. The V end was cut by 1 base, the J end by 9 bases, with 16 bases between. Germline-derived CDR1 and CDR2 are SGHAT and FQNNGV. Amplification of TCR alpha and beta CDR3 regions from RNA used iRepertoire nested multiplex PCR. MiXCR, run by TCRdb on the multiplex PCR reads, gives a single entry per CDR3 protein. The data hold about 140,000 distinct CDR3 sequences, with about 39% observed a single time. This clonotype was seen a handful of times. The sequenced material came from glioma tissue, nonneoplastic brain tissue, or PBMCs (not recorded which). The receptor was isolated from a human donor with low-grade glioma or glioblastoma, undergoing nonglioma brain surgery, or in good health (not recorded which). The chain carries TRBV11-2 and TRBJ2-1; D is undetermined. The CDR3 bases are TGTGCCAGCAGCTTAGGACGGGCCCTTAGAGGTGAGCAGTTCTTC. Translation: CASSLGRALRGEQFF.